This TCR beta chain was sequenced for a study of beta chain features in type 1 diabetes. The sample holds a few counts of this clone. Its antigen remains unknown. Study-wide results and limits: In all four CD4+ subsets, TCRB CDR3 length was significantly, moderately reduced in type 1 diabetes. Cells carrying high TCR expression could end up over-represented when cDNA is sequenced.

Only one heparinised blood draw was taken per donor, and its volume averaged approximately 0.11 L. Using CD45RO/CCR7/CD25/CD127/CD95/CD27, CD4+ naive, central memory, regulatory and stem cell-like memory cells were sorted. The isolated RNA, all of it, was reverse transcribed, so expressed TCRB transcripts were what got sequenced. Generated by immunoSEQ multiplex PCR, the TCRdb table keeps only in-frame clones and is missing some. This repertoire shows about 140,000 clones, about 7.1% found once; its top ten account for about 1.5%. This CDR3 region has 15 residues. In germline, CDR1 is MDHEN, CDR2 SYDVKM. V dropped 2 bases and J dropped 5 bases, with 15 bases sitting between them.

The chain couples TRBV28 to TRBJ1-1; D gene ambiguous. The source of this sequence is a woman aged 30 to 39 in good health. Sequencing was carried out using central memory CD4+ T cells from blood. CDR3 loop: CASSLGREGSTEAFF. CDR3 DNA: TGTGCCAGCAGTTTAGGGAGGGAGGGAAGTACTGAAGCTTTCTTT.